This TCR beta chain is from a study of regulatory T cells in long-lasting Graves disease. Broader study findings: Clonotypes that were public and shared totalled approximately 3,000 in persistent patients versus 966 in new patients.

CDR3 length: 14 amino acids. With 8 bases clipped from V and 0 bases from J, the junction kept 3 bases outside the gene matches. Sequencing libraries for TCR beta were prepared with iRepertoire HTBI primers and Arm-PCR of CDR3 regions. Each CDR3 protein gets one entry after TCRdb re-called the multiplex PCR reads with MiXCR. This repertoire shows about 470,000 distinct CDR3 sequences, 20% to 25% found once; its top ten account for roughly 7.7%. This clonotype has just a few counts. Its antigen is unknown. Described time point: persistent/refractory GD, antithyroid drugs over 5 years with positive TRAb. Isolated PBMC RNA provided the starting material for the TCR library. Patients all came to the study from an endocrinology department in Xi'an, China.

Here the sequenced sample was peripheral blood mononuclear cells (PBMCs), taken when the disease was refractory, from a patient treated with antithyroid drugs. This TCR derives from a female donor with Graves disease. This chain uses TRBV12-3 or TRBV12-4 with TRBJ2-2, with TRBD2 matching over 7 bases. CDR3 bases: TGTGCCAGCCTTCGGGAGGCGAACACCGGGGAGCTGTTTTTT. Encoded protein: CASLREANTGELFF.